A single sample is the source of the 9 T cell receptor beta chains below, sequenced in a study of molecular identifiers for immune sequencing clone quantification. From the PCR reads, TCRdb called clonotypes with MiXCR, one entry per CDR3 protein. The top ten clones hold approximately 0.84% of a sample with about 510,000 distinct CDR3 sequences, over 20% of them seen once. The sample was naive CD8+ T cells from blood, with Jurkat cell RNA spiked in. Subset indicated: FACS-sorted CD8+CD4-CCR7+CD45RA+ naive T cells. The receptor set was obtained from a human donor in good health. Some libraries in this study had Jurkat cell RNA spiked in.

The gene calls are TRBV9 and TRBJ1-3, with 7 bases identical to TRBD1. The CDR3 covers 16 residues. The V segment lost 4 bases and the J segment 1 base; nucleotides outside the gene matches: 8. CDR1 is SGDLS, CDR2 YYNGEE, per germline. This CDR3 is CASSNPGGWSGNTIYF. The CDR3 DNA sequence: TGTGCCAGCAGCAACCCAGGGGGGTGGTCTGGAAACACCATATATTTT.

V is TRBV7-3 and J is TRBJ2-4, with D unclear. The CDR3 runs 13 residues. Germline-derived CDR1 and CDR2 are SGHTA and FQGTGA. Deletions cut 4 bases from V and 2 bases from J, with 6 bases between. CDR3 DNA: TGTGCCAGCAGCTACTGGCCCAAAAACATTCAGTACTTC. Translation gives CASSYWPKNIQYF.

This chain links TRBV7-9 with TRBJ2-3; 8 bases agree with TRBD1. The J segment lost 5 bases and the V segment lost 1 base, leaving 14 bases of the junction unmatched. The CDR3 contains 18 residues. Germline V CDR1 and CDR2: SEHNR, FQNEAQ (reference sequence). In DNA form, the CDR3 reads TGTGCCAGCAGCTTAGAGACAGGACCGACAGGGGAAAGAGATACGCAGTATTTT. This encodes CASSLETGPTGERDTQYF.

The chain combines TRBV27 with TRBJ1-5; no definite D call. Between the trimmed V and J ends, which lost 2 bases and 3 bases, there was a span of 8 bases. Germline V gene lookup returns CDR1 MNHEY and CDR2 SMNVEV (reference sequence). The CDR3 is 14 amino acids. In DNA, the CDR3 is TGTGCCAGCAGTTTAATAGGGTTCAATCAGCCCCAGCATTTT. As protein: CASSLIGFNQPQHF.

This clonotype has only a few counts. The rearrangement links TRBV9 to TRBJ2-2; possible D gene TRBD2, 6 bases. Germline values: CDR1 SGDLS, CDR2 YYNGEE. There are 15 residues in the CDR3. The V and J ends lost 0 bases and 5 bases respectively, with 11 bases between them. CDR3 amino acids: CASSVAGEGTGELFF. CDR3 DNA sequence: TGTGCCAGCAGCGTAGCGGGAGAGGGTACCGGGGAGCTGTTTTTT.

This clonotype was found many times. The chain has TRBV7-2 and TRBJ1-1, with D perhaps TRBD1 (6 bases). The CDR3 is made up of 14 amino acids. Trimming pared 1 base from V and 5 bases from J, leaving 11 bases between. Germline CDR1 SGHTA, CDR2 FQGNSA. The CDR3 region has the DNA TGTGCCAGCAGCTTAGATGGCAGGGGAACTGAAGCTTTCTTT. Translation: CASSLDGRGTEAFF.

The chain uses TRBV12-3 or TRBV12-4 and TRBJ2-3, with 10 bases fitting TRBD2. The CDR3 length is 16 residues. The J segment lost 2 bases and the V segment lost 5 bases, leaving 7 bases of the junction unmatched. CDR3 bases: TGTGCCAGCAGTCTTTGGACTAGCGGCTACACAGATACGCAGTATTTT. It yields the protein CASSLWTSGYTDTQYF.

This clonotype was recorded at least ten times. The rearrangement links TRBV11-2 to TRBJ2-2, with D maybe TRBD2 (6 bases). The CDR3 is 16 amino acids. Germline CDR1 reads SGHAT; CDR2 reads FQNNGV. V lost 5 bases, J lost 6 bases, and 19 bases lay in between. Written as DNA, the CDR3 is TGTGCCAGCAGCACCACGCTGGGGAGGATCCCCGGGGAGCTGTTTTTT. Amino acids: CASSTTLGRIPGELFF.

This clonotype was counted ten times or more. This chain's CDR3 is CASSLTGSTGDTQYF. CDR3 nucleotides: TGTGCCAGCAGCTTAACGGGTTCCACGGGGGATACGCAGTATTTT. The V call is TRBV7-3, the J call TRBJ2-3; possible D gene TRBD2, 5 bases. The CDR3 has 15 residues. Germline V gene sequence: CDR1 SGHTA, CDR2 FQGTGA. V was trimmed by 0 bases and J by 6 bases, leaving 13 bases between them.